This is a list of T cell receptor beta chains from one sample in a study of cytomegalovirus exposure and HLA in healthy donors. The table came from immunoSEQ multiplex PCR; TCRdb's copy has only in-frame clones and leaves some out. Of 75,000 to 80,000 clones in the sample, about 78% were seen once. Sample: PBMCs. Every receptor here comes from a man aged 35-49 years in good health and CMV-seronegative. CDR3s include the opening cysteine and the closing phenylalanine or tryptophan. Each record gives: CDR3 DNA, CDR3 protein, J gene, D gene, clone size, V gene. D genes are given only for firm matches. Only some rows state a clone size, as once, few, many or a class for expanded clones.

cdr3_nt: TGTGCCTGGAGTGTGGGACTAGCGGGCTCCTACAATGAGCAGTTCTTC
cdr3_aa: CAWSVGLAGSYNEQFF
j_call: TRBJ2-1
d_call: TRBD2
clone_size: .
v_call: TRBV30

cdr3_nt: TGTGCCAGCAGGGAGGGCAGACTCTATAGCAATCAGCCCCAGCATTTT
cdr3_aa: CASREGRLYSNQPQHF
j_call: TRBJ1-5
d_call: .
clone_size: .
v_call: TRBV28

cdr3_nt: TGCAGCGTTGATAGGGCAGGGGGCGGAGAAGCTTTCTTT
cdr3_aa: CSVDRAGGGEAFF
j_call: TRBJ1-1
d_call: TRBD1
clone_size: .
v_call: TRBV29-1

cdr3_nt: TGCGCCAGCAGCTCCACTCAAGTCGGGGGGCGGATCGACGAGCAGTACTTC
cdr3_aa: CASSSTQVGGRIDEQYF
j_call: TRBJ2-7
d_call: .
clone_size: .
v_call: TRBV4-1

cdr3_nt: TGCAGCGTTTCGACAGGGACTAGCAATCAGCCCCAGCATTTT
cdr3_aa: CSVSTGTSNQPQHF
j_call: TRBJ1-5
d_call: TRBD1
clone_size: .
v_call: TRBV29-1

cdr3_nt: TGTGCCAGCAGCTTAGGAGGACTAGCGGGAGGGTCGAGGGAGACCCAGTACTTC
cdr3_aa: CASSLGGLAGGSRETQYF
j_call: TRBJ2-5
d_call: TRBD2
clone_size: .
v_call: TRBV11-3

cdr3_nt: TGTGCCAGCAGTTTCAGGGGGAACTATGGCTACACCTTC
cdr3_aa: CASSFRGNYGYTF
j_call: TRBJ1-2
d_call: TRBD1
clone_size: .
v_call: TRBV6-6

cdr3_nt: TGTGCCAGCAGTTCACAGCGGGAGACCCAGTACTTC
cdr3_aa: CASSSQRETQYF
j_call: TRBJ2-5
d_call: .
clone_size: .
v_call: TRBV6-6

cdr3_nt: TGTGCCAGCAGCTTGGGGACAGGGGAAAGCACAGATACGCAGTATTTT
cdr3_aa: CASSLGTGESTDTQYF
j_call: TRBJ2-3
d_call: TRBD1
clone_size: .
v_call: TRBV11-3

cdr3_nt: TGTGCCAGCAGTGGTGGGCCCCGCTCCTACAATGAGCAGTTCTTC
cdr3_aa: CASSGGPRSYNEQFF
j_call: TRBJ2-1
d_call: .
clone_size: .
v_call: TRBV2

cdr3_nt: TGCGCCAGCAGCCGGCCCAGGGCGAACACTGAAGCTTTCTTT
cdr3_aa: CASSRPRANTEAFF
j_call: TRBJ1-1
d_call: .
clone_size: few
v_call: TRBV4-1

cdr3_nt: TGTGCCAGCAGTCGACAGGGGCCCACTTCCTACGAGCAGTACTTC
cdr3_aa: CASSRQGPTSYEQYF
j_call: TRBJ2-7
d_call: TRBD1
clone_size: .
v_call: TRBV28

cdr3_nt: TGTGCCAGCAGCCTCTCAGTTATTACAGATACGCAGTATTTT
cdr3_aa: CASSLSVITDTQYF
j_call: TRBJ2-3
d_call: .
clone_size: .
v_call: TRBV7-3

cdr3_nt: TGTGCCAGTAATAAGGGGCCGCGGCTATTAGGGATCTCTGGGGCCAACGTCCTGACTTTC
cdr3_aa: CASNKGPRLLGISGANVLTF
j_call: TRBJ2-6
d_call: .
clone_size: .
v_call: TRBV19

cdr3_nt: TGTGCCAGCAAGGGACAGGGATACAATGAGCAGTTCTTC
cdr3_aa: CASKGQGYNEQFF
j_call: TRBJ2-1
d_call: TRBD1
clone_size: .
v_call: TRBV28

cdr3_nt: TGTGCCAGCAGGGGGGAACAGGGCTCGAACGGCTACACCTTC
cdr3_aa: CASRGEQGSNGYTF
j_call: TRBJ1-2
d_call: .
clone_size: .
v_call: TRBV2

cdr3_nt: TGTGCCAGCAGCTCCACAGGGGACCAGCCCCAGCATTTT
cdr3_aa: CASSSTGDQPQHF
j_call: TRBJ1-5
d_call: TRBD1
clone_size: .
v_call: TRBV5-5

cdr3_nt: TGTGCCAGCAGTAGCGAAGGACGGGGGAAGGGAGGCTACACCTTC
cdr3_aa: CASSSEGRGKGGYTF
j_call: TRBJ1-2
d_call: .
clone_size: .
v_call: TRBV28

cdr3_nt: TGTGCCAGCAGCTCGACAGGGACTAATGAAAAACTGTTTTTT
cdr3_aa: CASSSTGTNEKLFF
j_call: TRBJ1-4
d_call: TRBD1
clone_size: .
v_call: TRBV5-5

cdr3_nt: TGTGCCACGCAACAGGTGGAAAAACTGTTTTTT
cdr3_aa: CATQQVEKLFF
j_call: TRBJ1-4
d_call: .
clone_size: .
v_call: TRBV6-5

cdr3_nt: TGTGCCAGCAACCTAGGACAGGGGATCGGAGATACGCAGTATTTT
cdr3_aa: CASNLGQGIGDTQYF
j_call: TRBJ2-3
d_call: TRBD1
clone_size: .
v_call: TRBV7-9

cdr3_nt: TGTGCCAGCAGTTACCTGGGCAGGGACTATGGCTACACCTTC
cdr3_aa: CASSYLGRDYGYTF
j_call: TRBJ1-2
d_call: .
clone_size: .
v_call: TRBV6-6

cdr3_nt: TGTGCCAGCAGCTTTTCATCAGGGCCGAACACTGAAGCTTTCTTT
cdr3_aa: CASSFSSGPNTEAFF
j_call: TRBJ1-1
d_call: .
clone_size: .
v_call: TRBV7-3

cdr3_nt: TGTGCCAGCAGTACCCGGACAGGCTCAGAGACCCAGTACTTC
cdr3_aa: CASSTRTGSETQYF
j_call: TRBJ2-5
d_call: TRBD1
clone_size: .
v_call: TRBV25-1

cdr3_nt: TGTGCCAGCAGCTTACCGGGACAGCTTACCTACAATGAGCAGTTCTTC
cdr3_aa: CASSLPGQLTYNEQFF
j_call: TRBJ2-1
d_call: TRBD1
clone_size: .
v_call: TRBV5-4

cdr3_nt: TGTGCCAGCAGACCCGACAGAAGTAATTCACCCCTCCACTTT
cdr3_aa: CASRPDRSNSPLHF
j_call: TRBJ1-6
d_call: .
clone_size: .
v_call: TRBV7-9

cdr3_nt: TGTGCCAGCAGGCCGATATTAAAGGGGAGCAATCAGCCCCAGCATTTT
cdr3_aa: CASRPILKGSNQPQHF
j_call: TRBJ1-5
d_call: .
clone_size: .
v_call: TRBV28

cdr3_nt: TGTGCCAGCAGCTTGGAGGGGATCAATCAGCCCCAGCATTTT
cdr3_aa: CASSLEGINQPQHF
j_call: TRBJ1-5
d_call: .
clone_size: few
v_call: TRBV5-6

cdr3_nt: TGTGCCAGCAGCCTGATAACTAGCGGGAGGGCCGACGGGGAGCTGTTTTTT
cdr3_aa: CASSLITSGRADGELFF
j_call: TRBJ2-2
d_call: TRBD2
clone_size: .
v_call: TRBV7-2

cdr3_nt: TGTGCCAGTAGTATCTCGGCAGGGGGTCACTATGGCTACACCTTC
cdr3_aa: CASSISAGGHYGYTF
j_call: TRBJ1-2
d_call: TRBD1
clone_size: .
v_call: TRBV19

cdr3_nt: TGTGCCAGCAGCCTTAGCGGGAGTCGGGCCTACGAGCAGTACTTC
cdr3_aa: CASSLSGSRAYEQYF
j_call: TRBJ2-7
d_call: TRBD2
clone_size: .
v_call: TRBV7-2

cdr3_nt: TGTGCCAGCAGCTTTTCTCCAGGGGGCTACAATGAGCAGTTCTTC
cdr3_aa: CASSFSPGGYNEQFF
j_call: TRBJ2-1
d_call: TRBD1
clone_size: .
v_call: TRBV5-6

cdr3_nt: TGTGCCAGCAGCGTAGGGGGACAGAGCAATCAGCCCCAGCATTTT
cdr3_aa: CASSVGGQSNQPQHF
j_call: TRBJ1-5
d_call: TRBD1
clone_size: .
v_call: TRBV9

cdr3_nt: TGTGCCACCAGCCCCGGGAGACCCTCCTACGAGCAGTACTTC
cdr3_aa: CATSPGRPSYEQYF
j_call: TRBJ2-7
d_call: .
clone_size: .
v_call: TRBV19

cdr3_nt: TGCAGCGTCCCCAGTCGGGACACTATGGGCGAGCAGTACTTC
cdr3_aa: CSVPSRDTMGEQYF
j_call: TRBJ2-7
d_call: .
clone_size: .
v_call: TRBV29-1

cdr3_nt: TGCAGCGTTGTTATAGACCTTTCTCCACAGGCCCAGCATTTT
cdr3_aa: CSVVIDLSPQAQHF
j_call: TRBJ1-5
d_call: .
clone_size: .
v_call: TRBV29-1

cdr3_nt: TGTGCCAGCAGTGAAGAACTAGGGCTCGGCGAGCAGTACTTC
cdr3_aa: CASSEELGLGEQYF
j_call: TRBJ2-7
d_call: .
clone_size: .
v_call: TRBV6-1

cdr3_nt: TGTGCCAGCAGCCAAGGGTGGACCGACTCTGGGGCCAACGGCCTGACTTTC
cdr3_aa: CASSQGWTDSGANGLTF
j_call: TRBJ2-6
d_call: .
clone_size: .
v_call: TRBV4-2

cdr3_nt: TGTGCCAGCAGTTTCCGCGGGGTGAGCTCAGATACGCAGTATTTT
cdr3_aa: CASSFRGVSSDTQYF
j_call: TRBJ2-3
d_call: .
clone_size: .
v_call: TRBV28

cdr3_nt: TGCGCCAGCAGCCCGGACAGGTTAAATGAAAAACTGTTTTTT
cdr3_aa: CASSPDRLNEKLFF
j_call: TRBJ1-4
d_call: TRBD1
clone_size: once
v_call: TRBV5-1